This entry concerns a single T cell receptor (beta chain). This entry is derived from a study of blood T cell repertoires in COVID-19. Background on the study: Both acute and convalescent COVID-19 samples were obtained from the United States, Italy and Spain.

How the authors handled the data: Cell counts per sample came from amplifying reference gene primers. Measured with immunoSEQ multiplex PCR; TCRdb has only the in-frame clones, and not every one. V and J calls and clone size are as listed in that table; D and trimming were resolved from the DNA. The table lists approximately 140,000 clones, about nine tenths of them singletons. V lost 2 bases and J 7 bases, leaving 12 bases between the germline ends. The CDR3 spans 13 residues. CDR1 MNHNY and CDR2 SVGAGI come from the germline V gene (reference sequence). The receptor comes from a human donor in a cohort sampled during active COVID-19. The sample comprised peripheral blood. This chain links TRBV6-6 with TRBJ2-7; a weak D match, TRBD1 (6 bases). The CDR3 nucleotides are TGTGCCAGCAGTTACAGGGACATGAGAGAGCAGTACTTC. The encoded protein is CASSYRDMREQYF.